A selection of T cell receptor beta chains follows, all from one sample in a study of T cells in Graves' hyperthyroidism and ophthalmopathy. TCRdb recomputed calls from the multiplex PCR reads with MiXCR, one row per CDR3 protein. The sample includes about 560,000 distinct CDR3 sequences, over 15% seen only once; the top ten take about 17%. The material sequenced was blood. The receptors derive from a young woman with Graves' hyperthyroidism. Each CDR3 is given with its conserved first and last residue.

V gene	J gene	CDR3 protein
TRBV11-2	TRBJ1-1	CASRSIEGVEAFF
TRBV7-6	TRBJ2-1	CASSLALRSGSWNEQFF
TRBV6-2/TRBV6-3	TRBJ2-7	CASSYMAGGSVSYEQYF
TRBV7-2	TRBJ2-5	CASSSLAGGRETQYF
TRBV15	TRBJ2-2	CATSRDSSPGRTGELFF
TRBV12-3/TRBV12-4	TRBJ2-3	CASSGGTSGGTSTDTQYF
TRBV12-3/TRBV12-4	TRBJ1-1	CASSNGASSEAFF
TRBV24-1	TRBJ2-1	CATSDLNQGSYNEQFF
TRBV27	TRBJ1-3	CASSPSGTGTDFRGNTIYF
TRBV4-1	TRBJ2-5	CASSQDDRFGETQYF
TRBV11-2	TRBJ2-1	CASSLGGERYNEQFF
TRBV7-8	TRBJ2-7	CASSSRGGDGYEQYF
TRBV24-1	TRBJ2-3	CATSDSGSTDTQYF
TRBV2	TRBJ1-1	CASSVRGLWTEAFF
TRBV6-1	TRBJ1-1	CASRGTGGRFEAFF
TRBV12-3/TRBV12-4	TRBJ2-6	CASRGGTAGANVLTF
TRBV24-1	TRBJ2-3	CATSDRLAGIADTQYF
TRBV7-6	TRBJ2-2	CASSLGADTGELFF
TRBV7-2	TRBJ2-3	CASSLVGGPGTDTQYF
TRBV6-5	TRBJ1-1	CASSYENRAEAFF
TRBV5-1	TRBJ1-1	CASSVMQGGEAFF
TRBV30	TRBJ1-1	CAWGQGAFGTEAFF
TRBV5-1	TRBJ2-5	CASSLGTAGITETQYF
TRBV7-7	TRBJ2-7	CASSLRAGATYEQYF
TRBV20-1	TRBJ2-5	CSAAREGQETQYF
TRBV29-1	TRBJ2-7	CSAKTPGTGVSYEQYF
TRBV5-1	TRBJ2-7	CASSPGGLADTYEQYF
TRBV5-6	TRBJ1-5	CASSASGLLGNQPQHF
TRBV6-1	TRBJ1-5	CASRVDNGGNQPQHF
TRBV25-1	TRBJ2-1	CASSESSPTYNEQFF
TRBV7-2	TRBJ2-3	CASSLASAGGNTDTQYF
TRBV19	TRBJ2-1	CASSIGTPYNEQFF
TRBV15	TRBJ2-3	CATSSGQTLGLVTDTQYF